The T cell receptor (beta chain) under discussion was sequenced for a study of shared clonotypes between healthy human individuals. Study-wide findings and caveats: Estimated clonotype richness was generally higher in naive than memory subsets.

Looked up from germline, CDR1 is SGHKS and CDR2 is YYEKEE (reference sequence). This CDR3 comprises 19 residues. Trimming cost V 3 bases and J 0 bases; bases outside gene matches: 8. TCRdb's table, derived via immunoSEQ multiplex PCR, lists solely in-frame clones and lacks some. The sample holds 300,000 to 400,000 clones, roughly 80% seen once. This clone turned up a few times. No antigen is known for it. The material sequenced was memory CD4+ T cells sorted from blood. As for subset: CD45RA-negative fraction. The rearrangement uses TRBV5-5 and TRBJ2-2; 13 bases fit TRBD2. This clonotype was sampled from a young man in good health. CDR3 bases: TGTGCCAGCAGCTGGAGGGGACTAGCGGGGTACTCGAACACCGGGGAGCTGTTTTTT. Amino acids: CASSWRGLAGYSNTGELFF.